This T cell receptor beta chain derives from a study of radiotherapy plus CTLA-4 blockade in lung cancer. The CDR3 extends over 16 amino acids. The junction had 9 bases not matched to a gene; V was cut back by 7 bases and J by 1 base. Per germline, CDR1 SGHAT and CDR2 FQNNGV. The method was immunoSEQ multiplex PCR; TCRdb's version includes in-frame clones alone and lacks a portion of them. The table includes approximately 52,000 clones, 60% to 80% detected once. With respect to this clone: Antigen: not known.

Study-level results: An expansion of tumor-derived TCR clones occurred in blood after radiotherapy plus ipilimumab.

The material sequenced was peripheral blood, taken from a patient treated with radiotherapy plus ipilimumab. The J gene is TRBJ2-5, the V gene TRBV11-2; 10 bases agree with TRBD2. This receptor was obtained from a human donor with non-small cell lung cancer whose response to radiotherapy plus ipilimumab could not be evaluated. CDR3 in amino acids: CASNPRASGGQETQYF. In nucleotides, the CDR3 is TGTGCCAGCAACCCTCGGGCTAGCGGGGGCCAAGAGACCCAGTACTTC.